The 19 T cell receptor beta chains reported below all come from one sample, sequenced in a study of shared clonotypes between healthy human individuals. Profiling relied on immunoSEQ multiplex PCR, and the TCRdb table lists in-frame clones only, not all of them. The table has 230,000 or so clones, 50% to 80% seen once. The sample consisted of memory CD4+ T cells sorted from blood. Subset specified: CD45RA-negative fraction. These receptors originate from a man younger than 45 in good health.

Remarks on this clone: The same CDR3 also results from other DNA sequences found in this sample. The chain has TRBV6-5 and TRBJ1-2; possible D gene TRBD1, 6 bases. With 5 bases removed from V and 2 bases from J, the gap between germline ends came to 9 bases. The CDR3 is made up of 13 amino acids. The germline V gene encodes CDR1 MNHEY and CDR2 SVGAGI. The CDR3 reads CASSPTGNYGYTF. CDR3 nucleotides: TGTGCCAGCAGTCCAACAGGGAACTATGGCTACACCTTC.

This clone was picked up a small number of times. The chain carries TRBV11-2 and TRBJ2-1; 8 nucleotides match TRBD1. Germline assignment: CDR1 SGHAT and CDR2 FQNNGV. This CDR3 comprises 15 residues. V was pared by 5 bases and J by 6 bases, with 9 bases of the junction left unmatched. In DNA form, the CDR3 reads TGTGCCAGCAGCCGAGGACAGGGAGACGTCAATGAGCAGTTCTTC. Translated: CASSRGQGDVNEQFF.

This clone was picked up one time. This chain joins TRBV6-4 and TRBJ1-1; D gene unclear. This CDR3 contains 15 residues. CDR1 MRHNA and CDR2 SNTAGT come from the germline V gene. The V end was cut by 0 bases, the J end by 11 bases, with 19 bases between. This CDR3 is CASSDSGGSRLGAFF. The CDR3 coding sequence is TGTGCCAGCAGTGACTCGGGAGGCAGTCGGTTGGGGGCTTTCTTT.

This clone occurred a few times. J is TRBJ2-1 and V is TRBV5-1, with 8 nucleotides matching TRBD2. The V and J ends lost 0 bases and 4 bases, in that order; junction bases with no gene match: 6. CDR1 and CDR2 from the germline V gene are SGHRS and YFSETQ. The CDR3 contains 16 residues. CDR3 sequence (DNA): TGCGCCAGCAGCTTGGGGGCGGGAGGCCATTACAATGAGCAGTTCTTC. Protein: CASSLGAGGHYNEQFF.

This clone was picked up a small number of times. The chain uses TRBV28 and TRBJ2-3; D is possibly TRBD1 (6 bases). V lost 4 bases to trimming and J lost 5 bases, with 13 bases between them. This CDR3 has 14 residues. Germline values: CDR1 MDHEN, CDR2 SYDVKM. Here the CDR3 reads CASSYRVLVDTQYF. In DNA form, the CDR3 reads TGTGCCAGCAGTTACAGGGTGTTGGTAGATACGCAGTATTTT.

This clone was found a few times. V and J are TRBV18 and TRBJ2-4; 10 bases align to TRBD1. Germline CDR1 and CDR2: KGHSH and LQKENI. Unmatched junction bases numbered 3, after V lost 6 bases and J lost 1 base. This CDR3 has 15 residues. The CDR3 reads CASSTGGTAKNIQYF. DNA for the CDR3: TGTGCCAGCTCGACAGGGGGCACGGCCAAAAACATTCAGTACTTC. Full variable domain (rest looked up from reference TRBV18 and TRBJ2-4): NAGVMQNPRHLVRRRGQEARLRCSPMKGHSHVYWYRQLPEEGLKFMVYLQKENIIDESGMPKERFSAEFPKEGPSILRIQQVVRGDSAAYFCASSTGGTAKNIQYFGAGTRLSVL.

The chain is built from TRBV28 and TRBJ2-2; the match to TRBD1 covers 7 bases. V dropped 4 bases and J dropped 8; count of bases not matched to a gene: 10. CDR3 length: 15 residues. Germline CDR1 MDHEN, CDR2 SYDVKM. In DNA, the CDR3 is TGTGCCAGCAGTTGGGACAGCGAAGTAACAGGGGAGCTGTTTTTT. Residues: CASSWDSEVTGELFF.

The rearrangement joins TRBV7-2 to TRBJ2-5, with 10 bases that match TRBD2. Germline V gives CDR1 SGHTA, CDR2 FQGNSA. The J segment lost 3 bases and the V segment lost 2 bases, leaving 3 bases of the junction unmatched. This CDR3 region has 15 residues. For the CDR3, the DNA is TGTGCCAGCAGCTTAATGCTAGCGGGAGAAGAGACCCAGTACTTC. This translates into CASSLMLAGEETQYF.

This clone has more than one count but fewer than ten. This rearrangement joins TRBV28 to TRBJ1-5, with D perhaps matching TRBD1 (6 bases). The CDR3 contains 15 residues. Deletions cut 7 bases from V and 0 bases from J, with 13 bases between. The germline V gene encodes CDR1 MDHEN and CDR2 SYDVKM. The CDR3 loop reads CASNLGGHSNQPQHF. The CDR3 DNA follows: TGTGCCAGCAACCTCGGGGGACATAGCAATCAGCCCCAGCATTTT.

V and J are TRBV7-3 and TRBJ2-2; D remains unclear. CDR3 length equals 14 residues. V shed 5 bases and J shed 1 base, with 8 bases lying between them. Per the germline V gene, CDR1 is SGHTA and CDR2 is FQGTGA. The CDR3 DNA reads as TGTGCCAGCAGCACAAGGATGAACACCGGGGAGCTGTTTTTT. Its protein is CASSTRMNTGELFF.

The CDR3 loop reads CASSHPTNTGELFF. The CDR3 nucleotides read TGCGCCAGCAGCCACCCTACGAACACCGGGGAGCTGTTTTTT. This rearrangement joins TRBV5-1 to TRBJ2-2; D unresolved. This CDR3 is 14 amino acids long. Germline CDR1 and CDR2: SGHRS and YFSETQ. V lost 4 bases to trimming and J lost 0 bases, with 7 bases between them.

The V and J genes are TRBV7-8 and TRBJ1-4; D is unclear. With 5 bases removed from V and 0 bases from J, the gap between germline ends came to 13 bases. The CDR3 totals 16 residues. CDR1 and CDR2 from the germline V gene are SGHVS and FQNEAQ. The CDR3 region is CASSLGRSPTNEKLFF. The DNA for the CDR3 is TGTGCCAGCAGCCTAGGAAGGTCGCCAACTAATGAAAAACTGTTTTTT.

The V and J genes are TRBV14 and TRBJ2-7; TRBD2 is a possible D gene (6 bases). The CDR3 runs to 14 residues. V dropped 3 bases and J dropped 4 bases, with 13 bases sitting between them. Germline V lookup: CDR1 SGHDN, CDR2 FVKESK. CDR3 nucleotides: TGTGCCAGCAGCCATCAGGGAGGAGATTACGAGCAGTACTTC. Translation: CASSHQGGDYEQYF.

The chain carries TRBV28 and TRBJ2-3, with D tentatively TRBD1 (6 bases). The CDR3 totals 17 residues. Per the germline V gene, CDR1 is MDHEN and CDR2 is SYDVKM. The V end was cut by 2 bases, the J end by 8 bases, with 23 bases between. CDR3 DNA sequence: TGTGCCAGCAGTTTAGCCTCTCTAATCAACAGGGCAGCTACGCAGTATTTT. Amino acids: CASSLASLINRAATQYF.

The chain has TRBV5-8 and TRBJ2-1, with 7 bases that match TRBD1. The CDR3 spans 17 residues. V was clipped by 4 bases and J by 8 bases; unmatched bases: 18. In germline, CDR1 is SGHTS, CDR2 YDEGEE. The CDR3, as DNA: TGTGCCAGCAGCCCGACTTCGACAGGGCGTAATGTTGATGAGCAGTTCTTC. Residues: CASSPTSTGRNVDEQFF.

The table lists this clone with a few counts. V gene TRBV28 combines with J gene TRBJ1-2; 8 nucleotides match TRBD1. The CDR3 loop spans 13 amino acids. CDR1 is MDHEN, CDR2 SYDVKM, per germline. V lost 7 bases to trimming and J lost 4 bases; unmatched junction nucleotides: 5. DNA of the CDR3: TGTGCCAGCACACAGGGGGGTGGCTATGGCTACACCTTC. Its translation: CASTQGGGYGYTF.

V and J are TRBV11-3 and TRBJ1-2; 10 nucleotides match TRBD1. The germline V gene encodes CDR1 SGHNT and CDR2 YENEEA. Losses at the gene ends were 0 bases for V and 3 bases for J; bases not matched to a gene: 10. The CDR3 is made up of 18 amino acids. This chain's CDR3 is CASSLEGTGAGSDYGYTF. The CDR3 bases are TGTGCCAGCAGCTTAGAGGGGACAGGGGCTGGCTCCGACTATGGCTACACCTTC.

The V call is TRBV9, the J call TRBJ2-5; the D is unclear. The V gene's germline CDR1 is SGDLS and CDR2 YYNGEE. V lost 3 bases and J lost 3, with 3 bases in between. This CDR3 has 11 amino acids. The CDR3 region is CASSAKETQYF. The CDR3 DNA reads as TGTGCCAGCAGCGCGAAAGAGACCCAGTACTTC.

The J gene is TRBJ2-1, the V gene TRBV11-2; D might be TRBD1 or TRBD2, each matching 5 bases. This CDR3 region has 14 residues. With 5 bases removed from V and 6 bases from J, the gap between germline ends came to 14 bases. Germline values: CDR1 SGHAT, CDR2 FQNNGV. CDR3 sequence: CASSPQRGANEQFF. CDR3 DNA sequence: TGTGCCAGCAGCCCCCAGCGAGGGGCCAATGAGCAGTTCTTC.